This T cell receptor beta chain was identified during a study of T-cell memory formation after mild COVID-19. This CDR3 is 12 amino acids long. Trimming took off 2 bases at V and 8 bases at J, with 9 bases between the two ends. Study observations and caveats: Cross-reactive memory appears to have joined, as suggested by some responding clones showing up in pre-infection memory. Later expanders leaned CD4+, whereas clones that contracted between day 15 and 85 were balanced CD4/CD8.

This clonotype was seen many times. The antigen remains unidentified. 5'RACE, which relied on constant-segment primers, yielded TCR alpha and TCR beta cDNA libraries carrying sample barcodes and UMIs. TCRdb processed the 5' RACE reads anew with MiXCR; each CDR3 protein has one entry. Among about 190,000 distinct CDR3 sequences listed, about a sixth were seen once. Material for sequencing was PBMCs or a T cell subset sorted from them (not recorded which). This chain connects TRBV12-3 or TRBV12-4 to TRBJ1-2, with TRBD1 as a possible D gene (6 bases). The TCR was taken from an adult woman who had mild COVID-19 (a few samples of this study predate the infection). Cell type and time point are not known. The CDR3 DNA sequence: TGTGCCAGCAGTTTACAGGGGCAGGGCTACACCTTC. Translation: CASSLQGQGYTF.